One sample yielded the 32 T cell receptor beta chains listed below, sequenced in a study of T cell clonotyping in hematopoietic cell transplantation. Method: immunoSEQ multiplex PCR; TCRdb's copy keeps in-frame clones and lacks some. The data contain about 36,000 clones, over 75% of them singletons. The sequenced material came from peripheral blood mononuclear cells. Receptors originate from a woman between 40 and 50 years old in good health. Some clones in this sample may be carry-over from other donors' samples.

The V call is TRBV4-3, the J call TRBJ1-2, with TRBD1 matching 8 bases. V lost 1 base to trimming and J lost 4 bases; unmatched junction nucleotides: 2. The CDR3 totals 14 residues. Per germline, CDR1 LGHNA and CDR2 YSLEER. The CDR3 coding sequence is TGCGCCAGCAGCCAAGGGACAGGGTCCTATGGCTACACCTTC. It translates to CASSQGTGSYGYTF.

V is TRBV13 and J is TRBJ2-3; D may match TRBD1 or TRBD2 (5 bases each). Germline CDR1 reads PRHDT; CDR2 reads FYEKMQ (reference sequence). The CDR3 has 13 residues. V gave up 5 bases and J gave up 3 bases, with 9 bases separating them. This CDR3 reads CASSLGATDTQYF. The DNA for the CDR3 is TGTGCCAGCAGCCTCGGGGCTACAGATACGCAGTATTTT. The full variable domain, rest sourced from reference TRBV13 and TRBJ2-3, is AAGVIQSPRHLIKEKRETATLKCYPIPRHDTVYWYQQGPGQDPQFLISFYEKMQSDKGSIPDRFSAQQFSDYHSELNMSSLELGDSALYFCASSLGATDTQYFGPGTRLTVL.

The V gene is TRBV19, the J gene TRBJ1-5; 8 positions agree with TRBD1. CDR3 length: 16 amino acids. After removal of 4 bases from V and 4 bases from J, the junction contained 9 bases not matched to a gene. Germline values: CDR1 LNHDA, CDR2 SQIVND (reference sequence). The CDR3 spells CASSTSGQGDNQPQHF. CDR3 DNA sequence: TGTGCCAGTAGTACCTCCGGACAGGGTGATAATCAGCCCCAGCATTTT.

The CDR3 spells CASSKGLAETYEQYF. CDR3 sequence (DNA): TGTGCCAGCAGTAAGGGACTAGCGGAAACCTACGAGCAGTACTTC. This chain links TRBV2 with TRBJ2-7; 11 bases align to TRBD2. The CDR3 has 15 residues. Germline values: CDR1 SNHLY, CDR2 FYNNEI. With 5 bases clipped from V and 2 bases from J, the junction kept 5 bases outside the gene matches.

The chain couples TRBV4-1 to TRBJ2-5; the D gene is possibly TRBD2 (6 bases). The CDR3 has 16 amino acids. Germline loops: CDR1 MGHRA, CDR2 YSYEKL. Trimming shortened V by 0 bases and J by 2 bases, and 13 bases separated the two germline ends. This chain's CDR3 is CASSQEGRLAQETQYF. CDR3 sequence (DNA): TGCGCCAGCAGCCAAGAAGGAAGGCTAGCGCAAGAGACCCAGTACTTC.

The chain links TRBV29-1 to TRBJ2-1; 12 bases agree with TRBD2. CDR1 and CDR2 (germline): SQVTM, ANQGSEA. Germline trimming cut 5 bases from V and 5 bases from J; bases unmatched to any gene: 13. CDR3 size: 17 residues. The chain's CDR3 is CSVRAFGLAGPNNEQFF. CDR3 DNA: TGCAGCGTTAGAGCGTTTGGACTAGCGGGGCCCAACAATGAGCAGTTCTTC.

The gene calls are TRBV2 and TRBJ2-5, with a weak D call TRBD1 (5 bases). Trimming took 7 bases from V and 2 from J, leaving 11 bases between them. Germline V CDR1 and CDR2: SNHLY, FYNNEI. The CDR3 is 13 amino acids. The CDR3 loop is CASTVDSQETQYF. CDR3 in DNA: TGTGCCAGCACTGTAGACAGTCAAGAGACCCAGTACTTC.

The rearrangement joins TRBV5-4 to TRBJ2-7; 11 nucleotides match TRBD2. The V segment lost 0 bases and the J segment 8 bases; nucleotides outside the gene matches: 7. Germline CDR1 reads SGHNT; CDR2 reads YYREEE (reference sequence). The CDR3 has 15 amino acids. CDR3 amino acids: CASSLATSGRLKQYF. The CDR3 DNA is TGTGCCAGCAGCTTGGCCACTAGCGGGAGACTTAAGCAGTACTTC.

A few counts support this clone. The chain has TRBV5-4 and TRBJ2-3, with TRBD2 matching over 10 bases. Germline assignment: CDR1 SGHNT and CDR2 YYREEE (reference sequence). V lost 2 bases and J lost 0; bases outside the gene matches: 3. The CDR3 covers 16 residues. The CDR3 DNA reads TGTGCCAGCAGCTTTGGGACTAGCGCAAGCACAGATACGCAGTATTTT. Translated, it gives CASSFGTSASTDTQYF. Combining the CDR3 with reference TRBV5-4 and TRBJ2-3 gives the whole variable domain ETGVTQSPTHLIKTRGQQVTLRCSSQSGHNTVSWYQQALGQGPQFIFQYYREEENGRGNFPPRFSGLQFPNYSSELNVNALELDDSALYLCASSFGTSASTDTQYFGPGTRLTVL.

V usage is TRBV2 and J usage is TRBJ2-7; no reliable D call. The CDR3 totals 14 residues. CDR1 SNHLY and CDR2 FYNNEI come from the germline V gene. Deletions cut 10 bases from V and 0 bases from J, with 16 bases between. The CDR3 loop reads CATLFQAISYEQYF. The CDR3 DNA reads TGTGCCACCTTGTTTCAGGCAATCTCCTACGAGCAGTACTTC.

The CDR3 reads CSVTDKMGVTGELFF. DNA for the CDR3: TGCAGCGTTACCGACAAAATGGGGGTCACCGGGGAGCTGTTTTTT. This chain connects TRBV29-1 to TRBJ2-2, with D perhaps assigned TRBD1 or TRBD2 (5 bases each). V gave up 5 bases and J gave up 4 bases, with 17 bases separating them. Per the germline V gene, CDR1 is SQVTM and CDR2 is ANQGSEA. This CDR3 region has 15 residues.

Here the CDR3 DNA reads TGCGCCAGCAGTGAAATGGCACACAGTAAAAGGCCTGGGATGGGACTTTACGAGCAGTACTTC. Translation gives CASSEMAHSKRPGMGLYEQYF. The chain links TRBV23-1 to TRBJ2-7, with D tentatively TRBD2 (6 bases). TRBV23-1 is sorted into the ORF group, with uncertain function. The germline V and J ends were trimmed by 5 bases and 4 bases, with 36 bases remaining between them. The CDR3 totals 21 residues.

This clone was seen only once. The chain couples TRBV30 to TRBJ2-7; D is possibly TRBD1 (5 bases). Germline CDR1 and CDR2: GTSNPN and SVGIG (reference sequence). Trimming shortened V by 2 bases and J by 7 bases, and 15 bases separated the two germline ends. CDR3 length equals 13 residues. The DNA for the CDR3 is TGTGCCTGGAGTCCCGGGTTCCAGGGAGAGCAGTACTTC. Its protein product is CAWSPGFQGEQYF.

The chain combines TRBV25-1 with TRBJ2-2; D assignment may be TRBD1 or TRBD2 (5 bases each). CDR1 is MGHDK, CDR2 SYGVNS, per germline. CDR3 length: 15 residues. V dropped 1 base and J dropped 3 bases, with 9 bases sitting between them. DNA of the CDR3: TGTGCCAGCAGTGAATTCCGGGACGACACCGGGGAGCTGTTTTTT. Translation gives CASSEFRDDTGELFF.

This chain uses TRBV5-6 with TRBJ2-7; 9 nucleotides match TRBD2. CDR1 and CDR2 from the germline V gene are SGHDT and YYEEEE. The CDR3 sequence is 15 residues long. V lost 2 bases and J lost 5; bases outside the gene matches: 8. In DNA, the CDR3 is TGTGCCAGCAGCTTTGGGAGCGGGGGGTCGGACGAGCAGTACTTC. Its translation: CASSFGSGGSDEQYF.

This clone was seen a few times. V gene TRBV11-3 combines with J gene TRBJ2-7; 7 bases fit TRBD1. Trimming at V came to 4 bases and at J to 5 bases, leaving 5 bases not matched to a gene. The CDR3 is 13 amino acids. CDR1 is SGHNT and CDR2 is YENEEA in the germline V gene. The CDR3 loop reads CASSSGQNHEQYF. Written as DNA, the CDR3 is TGTGCCAGCAGCTCGGGACAGAACCACGAGCAGTACTTC.

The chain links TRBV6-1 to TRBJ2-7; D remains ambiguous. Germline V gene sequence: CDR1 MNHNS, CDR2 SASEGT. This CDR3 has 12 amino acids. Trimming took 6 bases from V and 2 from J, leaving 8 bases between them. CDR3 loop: CASSVNTYEQYF. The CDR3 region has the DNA TGTGCCAGCAGCGTAAACACCTACGAGCAGTACTTC.

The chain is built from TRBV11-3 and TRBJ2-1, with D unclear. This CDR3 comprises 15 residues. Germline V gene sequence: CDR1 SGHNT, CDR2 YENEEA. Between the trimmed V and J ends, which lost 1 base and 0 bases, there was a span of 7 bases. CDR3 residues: CASSLGLPSYNEQFF. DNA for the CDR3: TGTGCCAGCAGCTTAGGGCTACCCTCCTACAATGAGCAGTTCTTC.

CDR3 region: CASSLTSGGELFF. For the CDR3, the DNA is TGTGCCAGCAGCTTAACGAGCGGCGGGGAGCTGTTTTTT. The V and J genes are TRBV5-6 and TRBJ2-2; D may be TRBD2 (5 bases). Deletions cut 2 bases from V and 7 bases from J, with 9 bases between. The CDR3 loop spans 13 amino acids. Germline V gene sequence: CDR1 SGHDT, CDR2 YYEEEE.

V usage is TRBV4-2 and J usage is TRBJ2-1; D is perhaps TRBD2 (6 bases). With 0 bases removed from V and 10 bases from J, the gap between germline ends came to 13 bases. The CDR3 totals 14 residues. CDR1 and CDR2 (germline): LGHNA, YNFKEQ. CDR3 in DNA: TGTGCCAGCAGCCAAGAGCTGCGGGATGGGGAGCAGTTCTTC. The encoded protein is CASSQELRDGEQFF.

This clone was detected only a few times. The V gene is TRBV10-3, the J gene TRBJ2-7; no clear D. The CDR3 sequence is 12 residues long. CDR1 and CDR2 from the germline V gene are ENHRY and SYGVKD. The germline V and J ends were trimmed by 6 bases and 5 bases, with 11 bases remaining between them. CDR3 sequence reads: CAIRTDGDEQYF. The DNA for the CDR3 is TGTGCCATCAGGACGGATGGGGACGAGCAGTACTTC.

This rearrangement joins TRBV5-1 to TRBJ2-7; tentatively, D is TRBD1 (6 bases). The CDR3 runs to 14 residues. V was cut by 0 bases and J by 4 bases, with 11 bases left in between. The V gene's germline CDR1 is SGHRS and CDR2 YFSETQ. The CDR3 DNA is TGCGCCAGCAGCTTGGGGGGGCCTGGGTACGAGCAGTACTTC. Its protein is CASSLGGPGYEQYF.

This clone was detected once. The CDR3 region is CASSVGETPAMTQYF. Here the CDR3 DNA reads TGTGCCAGCAGCGTAGGCGAGACCCCAGCGATGACCCAGTACTTC. This sequence joins TRBV9 and TRBJ2-5; D remains ambiguous. V shed 0 bases and J shed 7 bases, with 16 bases lying between them. This CDR3 comprises 15 residues. The V gene's germline CDR1 is SGDLS and CDR2 YYNGEE.

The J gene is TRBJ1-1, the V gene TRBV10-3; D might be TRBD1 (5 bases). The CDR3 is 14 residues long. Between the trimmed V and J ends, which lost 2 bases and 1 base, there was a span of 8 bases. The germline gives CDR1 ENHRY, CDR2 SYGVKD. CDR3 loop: CAISEKGQNTEAFF. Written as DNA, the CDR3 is TGTGCCATCAGTGAGAAAGGACAGAACACTGAAGCTTTCTTT.

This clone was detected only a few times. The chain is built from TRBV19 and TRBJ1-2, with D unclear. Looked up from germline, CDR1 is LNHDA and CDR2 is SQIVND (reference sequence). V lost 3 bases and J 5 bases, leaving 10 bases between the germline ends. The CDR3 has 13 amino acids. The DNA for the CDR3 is TGTGCCAGTAGTATCGGACTGCGATATGGCTACACCTTC. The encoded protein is CASSIGLRYGYTF.

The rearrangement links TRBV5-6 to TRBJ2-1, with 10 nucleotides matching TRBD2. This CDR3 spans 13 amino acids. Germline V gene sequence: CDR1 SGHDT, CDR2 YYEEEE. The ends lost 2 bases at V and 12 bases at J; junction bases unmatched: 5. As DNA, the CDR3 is TGTGCCAGCAGCTTAATACCTAGCGGGAGGCAGTTCTTC. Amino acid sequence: CASSLIPSGRQFF.

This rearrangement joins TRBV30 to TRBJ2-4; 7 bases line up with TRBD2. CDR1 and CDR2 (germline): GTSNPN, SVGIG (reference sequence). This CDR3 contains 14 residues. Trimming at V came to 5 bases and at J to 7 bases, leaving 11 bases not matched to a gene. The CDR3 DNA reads TGTGCCTGGGGGGAGGGAGGGATCGAGAACATTCAGTACTTC. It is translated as CAWGEGGIENIQYF.

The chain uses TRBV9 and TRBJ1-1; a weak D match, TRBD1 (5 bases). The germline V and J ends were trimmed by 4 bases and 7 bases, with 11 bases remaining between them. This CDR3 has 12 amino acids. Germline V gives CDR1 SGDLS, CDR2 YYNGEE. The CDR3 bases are TGTGCCAGCAGCCCAGAGGGGCATGAAGCTTTCTTT. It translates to CASSPEGHEAFF.

The CDR3 DNA sequence: TGTGCCAGCAGTAGCGAACGAGCGTCCTACAATGAGCAGTTCTTC. It is translated as CASSSERASYNEQFF. V gene TRBV6-5 combines with J gene TRBJ2-1, with no clear D. Trimming stripped 5 bases from V and 1 base from J, with 12 bases between. This CDR3 spans 15 amino acids. From germline, CDR1 is MNHEY and CDR2 SVGAGI.

The CDR3 sequence: CASSLILTGALNTEAFF. CDR3 sequence (DNA): TGTGCCAGCAGTTTAATCCTGACAGGGGCGTTGAACACTGAAGCTTTCTTT. This chain joins TRBV28 and TRBJ1-1, with TRBD1 matching over 8 bases. The ends lost 2 bases at V and 0 bases at J; junction bases unmatched: 8. From germline, CDR1 is MDHEN and CDR2 SYDVKM. The CDR3 sequence is 17 residues long.

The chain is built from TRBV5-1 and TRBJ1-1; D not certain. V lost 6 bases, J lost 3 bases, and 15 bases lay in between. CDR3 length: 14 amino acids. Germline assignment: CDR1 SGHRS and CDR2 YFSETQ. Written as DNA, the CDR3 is TGCGCCAGCACGGTTGCGGGAGAGGACACTGAAGCTTTCTTT. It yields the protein CASTVAGEDTEAFF.

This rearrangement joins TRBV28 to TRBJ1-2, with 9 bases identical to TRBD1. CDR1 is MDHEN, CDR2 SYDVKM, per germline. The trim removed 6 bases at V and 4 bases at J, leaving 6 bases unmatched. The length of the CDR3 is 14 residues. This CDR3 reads CASRWTGVGYGYTF. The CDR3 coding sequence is TGTGCCAGCAGGTGGACAGGGGTTGGCTATGGCTACACCTTC.